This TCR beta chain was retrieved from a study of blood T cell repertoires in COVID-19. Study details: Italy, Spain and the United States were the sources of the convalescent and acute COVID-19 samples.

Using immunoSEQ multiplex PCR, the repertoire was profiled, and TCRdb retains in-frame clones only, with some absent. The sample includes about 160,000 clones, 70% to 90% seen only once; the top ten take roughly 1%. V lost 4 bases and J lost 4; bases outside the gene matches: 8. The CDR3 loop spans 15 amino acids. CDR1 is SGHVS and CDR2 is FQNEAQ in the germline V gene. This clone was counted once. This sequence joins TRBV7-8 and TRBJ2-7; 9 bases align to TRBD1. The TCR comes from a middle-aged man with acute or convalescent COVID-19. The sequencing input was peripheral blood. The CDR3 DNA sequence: TGTGCCAGCAGCTCCATGGGACAGGGAGGTTACGAGCAGTACTTC. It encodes CASSSMGQGGYEQYF.